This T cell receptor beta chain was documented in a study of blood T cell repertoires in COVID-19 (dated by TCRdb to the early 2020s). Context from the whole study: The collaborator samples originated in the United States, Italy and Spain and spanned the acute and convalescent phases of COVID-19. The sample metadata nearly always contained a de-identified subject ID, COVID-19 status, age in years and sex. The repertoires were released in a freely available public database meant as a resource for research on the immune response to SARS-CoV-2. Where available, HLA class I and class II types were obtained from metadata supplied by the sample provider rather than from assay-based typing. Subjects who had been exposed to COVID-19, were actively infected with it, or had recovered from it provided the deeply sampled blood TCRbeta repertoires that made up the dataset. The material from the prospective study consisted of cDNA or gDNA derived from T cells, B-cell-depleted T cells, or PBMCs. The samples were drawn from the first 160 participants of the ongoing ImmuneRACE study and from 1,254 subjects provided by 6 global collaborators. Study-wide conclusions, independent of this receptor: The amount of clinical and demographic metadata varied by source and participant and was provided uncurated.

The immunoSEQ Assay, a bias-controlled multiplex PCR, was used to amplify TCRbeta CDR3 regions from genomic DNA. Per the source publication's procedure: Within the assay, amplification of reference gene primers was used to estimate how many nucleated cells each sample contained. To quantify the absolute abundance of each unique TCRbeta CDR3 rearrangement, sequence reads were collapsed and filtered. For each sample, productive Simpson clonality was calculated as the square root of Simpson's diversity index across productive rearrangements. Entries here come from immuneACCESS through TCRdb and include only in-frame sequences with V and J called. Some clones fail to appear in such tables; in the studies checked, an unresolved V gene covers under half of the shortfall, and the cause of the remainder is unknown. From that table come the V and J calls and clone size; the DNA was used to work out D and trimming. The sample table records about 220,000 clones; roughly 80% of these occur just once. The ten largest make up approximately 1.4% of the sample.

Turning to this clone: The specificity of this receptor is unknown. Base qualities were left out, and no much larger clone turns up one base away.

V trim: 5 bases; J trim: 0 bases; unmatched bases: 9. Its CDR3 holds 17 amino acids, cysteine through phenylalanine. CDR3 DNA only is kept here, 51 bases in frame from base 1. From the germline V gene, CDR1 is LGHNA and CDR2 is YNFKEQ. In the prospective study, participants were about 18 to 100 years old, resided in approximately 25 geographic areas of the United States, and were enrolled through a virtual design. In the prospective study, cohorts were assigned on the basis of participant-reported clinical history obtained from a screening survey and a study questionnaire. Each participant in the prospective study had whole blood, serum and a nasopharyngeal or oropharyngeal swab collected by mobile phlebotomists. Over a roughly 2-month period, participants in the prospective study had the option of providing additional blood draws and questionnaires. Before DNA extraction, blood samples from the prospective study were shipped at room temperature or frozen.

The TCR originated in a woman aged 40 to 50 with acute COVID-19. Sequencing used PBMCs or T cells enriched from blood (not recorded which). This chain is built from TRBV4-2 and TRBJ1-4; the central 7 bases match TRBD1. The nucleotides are TGTGCCAGCAGCTCCCGACAGGGCTTAGCAACTAATGAAAAACTGTTTTTT. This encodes CASSSRQGLATNEKLFF.